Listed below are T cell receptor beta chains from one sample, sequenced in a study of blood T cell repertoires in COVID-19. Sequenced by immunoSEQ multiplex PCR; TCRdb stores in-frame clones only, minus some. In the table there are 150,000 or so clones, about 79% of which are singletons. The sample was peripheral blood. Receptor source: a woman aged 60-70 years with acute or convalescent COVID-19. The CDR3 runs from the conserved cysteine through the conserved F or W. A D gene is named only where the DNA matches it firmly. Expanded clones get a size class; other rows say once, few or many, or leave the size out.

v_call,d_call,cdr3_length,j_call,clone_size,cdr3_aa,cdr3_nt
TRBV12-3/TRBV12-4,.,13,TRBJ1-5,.,CASSPGLTRPQHF,TGTGCCAGCAGTCCCGGACTGACGAGGCCCCAGCATTTT
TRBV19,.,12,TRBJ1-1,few,CASIGQITEAFF,TGTGCCAGTATTGGACAGATCACTGAAGCTTTCTTT
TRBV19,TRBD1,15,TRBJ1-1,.,CASSLWDRRRTEAFF,TGTGCCAGTAGTCTCTGGGACAGGAGGAGGACTGAAGCTTTCTTT
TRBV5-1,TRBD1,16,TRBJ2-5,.,CASSFDRGFGQETQYF,TGCGCCAGCAGCTTTGACAGGGGGTTCGGCCAAGAGACCCAGTACTTC
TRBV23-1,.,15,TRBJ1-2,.,CASSQSTRGEVGYTF,TGCGCCAGCAGTCAATCGACCAGGGGAGAAGTTGGCTACACCTTC
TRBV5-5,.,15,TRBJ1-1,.,CASSSQWGDNTEAFF,TGTGCCAGCAGCTCCCAATGGGGGGACAACACTGAAGCTTTCTTT
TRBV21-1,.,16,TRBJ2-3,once,CASSPREGGVGDTQYF,TGTGCCAGCAGCCCCCGGGAGGGCGGGGTCGGAGATACGCAGTATTTT
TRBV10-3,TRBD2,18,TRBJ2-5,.,CAISVSYLAGGPGETQYF,TGTGCCATCAGCGTAAGCTATCTCGCGGGGGGGCCGGGGGAGACCCAGTACTTC
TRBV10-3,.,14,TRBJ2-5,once,CAIGDTGVGETQYF,TGTGCCATCGGAGACACGGGGGTAGGGGAGACCCAGTACTTC
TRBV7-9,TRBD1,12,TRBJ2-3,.,CASSLRDRGYCF,TGTGCCAGCAGCTTAAGGGACAGGGGTTACTGTTTT
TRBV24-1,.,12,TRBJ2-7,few,CATSSQGPQQYF,TGTGCCACCAGCTCCCAGGGCCCTCAGCAGTACTTC
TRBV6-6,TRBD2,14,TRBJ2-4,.,CAGSNSGAGDIQYF,TGTGCCGGTTCGAATAGCGGGGCAGGGGACATTCAGTACTTC
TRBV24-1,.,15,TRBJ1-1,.,CATSDAPTAGTEAFF,TGTGCCACCAGTGATGCCCCAACGGCGGGCACTGAAGCTTTCTTT
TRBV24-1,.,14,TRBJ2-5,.,CATSDPRGLETQYF,TGTGCCACCAGTGATCCTAGGGGATTGGAGACCCAGTACTTC
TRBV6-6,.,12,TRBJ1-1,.,CASSQDGHEAFF,TGTGCCAGCAGCCAGGACGGACATGAAGCTTTCTTT
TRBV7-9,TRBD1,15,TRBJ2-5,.,CASSLRQGREETQYF,TGTGCCAGCAGCCTCCGACAGGGAAGGGAGGAGACCCAGTACTTC
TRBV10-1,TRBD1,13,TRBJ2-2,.,CASRDSHTGELFF,TGCGCCAGCCGGGACAGCCACACCGGGGAGCTGTTTTTT
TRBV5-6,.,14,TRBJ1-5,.,CASSLGQRNQPQHF,TGTGCCAGCAGCCTCGGACAGAGAAATCAGCCCCAGCATTTT
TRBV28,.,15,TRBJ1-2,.,CASSSGQGKHYGYTF,.
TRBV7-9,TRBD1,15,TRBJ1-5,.,CASSPVGQGTQPQHF,TGTGCCAGCAGCCCCGTAGGACAGGGGACTCAGCCCCAGCATTTT
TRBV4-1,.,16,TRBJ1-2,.,CASSQGAWGLGDGYTF,TGCGCCAGCAGCCAAGGGGCCTGGGGCCTAGGCGATGGCTACACCTTC
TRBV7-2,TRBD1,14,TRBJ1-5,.,CASSLHQGQQPQHF,TGTGCCAGCAGCTTACACCAGGGACAGCAGCCCCAGCATTTT
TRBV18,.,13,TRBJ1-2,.,CASSPAGFYGYTF,TGTGCCAGCTCACCCGCAGGATTCTATGGCTACACCTTC
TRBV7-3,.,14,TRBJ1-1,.,CASSAQGRNTEAFF,TGTGCCAGCAGCGCACAGGGCCGAAACACTGAAGCTTTCTTT
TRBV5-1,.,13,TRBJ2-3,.,CASSWTSTDTQYF,TGCGCCAGCAGCTGGACTAGCACAGATACGCAGTATTTT
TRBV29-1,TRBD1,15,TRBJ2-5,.,CSVEDRDRAVKTQYF,TGCAGCGTTGAAGATCGGGACAGGGCCGTAAAGACCCAGTACTTC
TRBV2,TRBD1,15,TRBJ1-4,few,CASRLTTGRNEKLFF,TGTGCCAGCAGGCTTACGACAGGGAGGAATGAAAAACTGTTTTTT
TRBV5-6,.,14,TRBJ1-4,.,CASSLTGQNEKLFF,TGTGCCAGCAGCTTGACAGGGCAGAATGAAAAACTGTTTTTT
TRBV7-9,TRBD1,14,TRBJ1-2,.,CASSIQGAHYGYTF,TGTGCCAGCAGCATACAGGGGGCCCACTATGGCTACACCTTC
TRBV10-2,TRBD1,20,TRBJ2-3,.,CASSEWSGTGSLRSTDTQYF,TGCGCCAGCAGTGAGTGGTCTGGGACAGGGTCCCTGAGGAGCACAGATACGCAGTATTTT
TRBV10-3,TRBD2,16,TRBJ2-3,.,CAISEDPSGARDTQYF,TGTGCCATCAGTGAGGACCCTAGCGGAGCGCGGGATACGCAGTATTTT
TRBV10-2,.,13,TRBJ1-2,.,CASSEQGDYGYTF,TGCGCCAGCAGTGAACAGGGTGACTATGGCTACACCTTC
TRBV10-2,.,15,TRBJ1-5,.,CASRPSARGGQPQHF,TGCGCCAGCAGACCCAGTGCGCGGGGAGGTCAGCCCCAGCATTTT
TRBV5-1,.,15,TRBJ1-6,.,CASSLWGGGNSPLHF,TGCGCCAGCAGCTTGTGGGGAGGAGGTAATTCACCCCTCCACTTT
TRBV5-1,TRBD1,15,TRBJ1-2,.,CASSRGQVEVYGYTF,TGCGCCAGCAGCCGGGGACAGGTGGAGGTCTATGGCTACACCTTC
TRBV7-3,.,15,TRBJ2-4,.,CASSLEGASKNIQYF,TGTGCCAGCAGCTTAGAGGGTGCATCCAAAAACATTCAGTACTTC
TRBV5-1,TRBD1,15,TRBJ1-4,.,CASSSRTGQGEKLFF,TGCGCCAGCAGCTCTCGGACAGGGCAAGGTGAAAAACTGTTTTTT
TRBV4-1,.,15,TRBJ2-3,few,CASSQVAVLTDTQYF,TGCGCCAGCAGCCAAGTGGCGGTCCTCACAGATACGCAGTATTTT
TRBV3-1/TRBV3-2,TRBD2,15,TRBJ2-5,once,CASSQGPTGGETQYF,TGTGCCAGCAGCCAAGGACCTACCGGGGGGGAGACCCAGTACTTC
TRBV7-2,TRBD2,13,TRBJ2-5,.,CASSRTRTETQYF,TGTGCCAGCAGCCGGACTAGGACAGAGACCCAGTACTTC
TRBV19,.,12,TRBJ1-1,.,CASSIGHPGAFF,TGTGCCAGTAGTATAGGACACCCTGGGGCTTTCTTT
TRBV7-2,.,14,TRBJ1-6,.,CASSFAGNNSPLHF,TGTGCCAGCAGCTTCGCCGGGAATAATTCACCCCTCCACTTT
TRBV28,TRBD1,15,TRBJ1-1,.,CASSPGQGMNTEAFF,TGTGCCAGCAGTCCGGGACAGGGAATGAACACTGAAGCTTTCTTT
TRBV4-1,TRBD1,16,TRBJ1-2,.,CASRQGWARGPGGYTF,TGCGCCAGCAGACAAGGGTGGGCCAGGGGGCCGGGTGGCTACACCTTC
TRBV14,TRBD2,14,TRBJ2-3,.,CASSVRGGRDTQYF,TGTGCCAGCAGCGTACGCGGGGGGAGAGATACGCAGTATTTT
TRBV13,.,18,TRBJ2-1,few,CASSFSLPVAETNNEQFF,TGTGCCAGCAGCTTCTCGTTGCCTGTTGCGGAAACTAACAATGAGCAGTTCTTC
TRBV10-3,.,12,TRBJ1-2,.,CAIAEFNYGYTF,TGTGCCATCGCAGAATTTAACTATGGCTACACCTTC
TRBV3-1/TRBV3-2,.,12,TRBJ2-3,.,CASSPSGYTQYF,TGTGCCAGCAGCCCAAGCGGTTATACGCAGTATTTT
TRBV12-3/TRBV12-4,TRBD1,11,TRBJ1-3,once,CASSNRGLGYF,TGTGCCAGCAGTAACAGGGGGCTGGGGTATTTT
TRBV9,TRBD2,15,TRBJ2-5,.,CASSVGLAAQETQYF,TGTGCCAGCAGCGTTGGGCTAGCGGCCCAAGAGACCCAGTACTTC
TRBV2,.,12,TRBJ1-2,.,CASSPGLGGYTF,TGTGCCAGCAGTCCCGGACTGGGAGGCTACACCTTC
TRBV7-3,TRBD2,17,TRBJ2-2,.,CASSLTSSGVNGGELFF,TGTGCCAGCAGCTTAACATCCAGCGGGGTAAATGGCGGGGAGCTGTTTTTT
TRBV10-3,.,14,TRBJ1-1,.,CAISDDRIHTEAFF,TGTGCCATCAGTGATGACAGAATTCACACTGAAGCTTTCTTT
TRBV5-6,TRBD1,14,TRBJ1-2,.,CASSPAGGNYGYTF,TGTGCCAGCAGCCCTGCAGGGGGCAACTATGGCTACACCTTC
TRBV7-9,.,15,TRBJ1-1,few,CASSLRGHANTEAFF,TGTGCCAGCAGCTTAAGGGGTCACGCGAACACTGAAGCTTTCTTT
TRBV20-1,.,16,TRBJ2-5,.,CSASRWARGRSGTQYF,TGCAGTGCTAGTCGGTGGGCCAGGGGACGTTCGGGGACCCAGTACTTC
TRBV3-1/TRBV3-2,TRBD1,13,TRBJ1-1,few,CASSRIAYRGAFF,TGTGCCAGCAGCCGGATCGCTTACAGGGGAGCTTTCTTT
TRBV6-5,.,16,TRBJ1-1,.,CASSYSPSGGDTEAFF,TGTGCCAGCAGTTACTCTCCATCTGGGGGGGACACTGAAGCTTTCTTT
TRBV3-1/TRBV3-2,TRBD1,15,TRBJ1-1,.,CASSQAPGQVIEAFF,TGTGCCAGCAGCCAAGCGCCGGGACAGGTTATTGAAGCTTTCTTT